This TCR beta chain was sequenced in a study of human T cells and chemical hapten exposure. This clonotype has more than one count but fewer than ten. TCRdb reprocessed the RACE reads with MiXCR, giving one entry per CDR3 protein. This table has 65,000 to 90,000 distinct CDR3 sequences, roughly 15% appearing once. As for time point: pre-sensitization, week 0. Treatment here: therapeutic diphenylcyclopropenone sensitization with weekly scalp DPC. In germline, CDR1 is KGHSH, CDR2 LQKENI. This CDR3 spans 14 amino acids. V was trimmed by 3 bases and J by 8 bases, leaving 14 bases between them. The sequence was collected from a woman between 45 and 65 years old with alopecia areata. Some clones in this sample may be carry-over from other donors' samples. This chain links TRBV18 with TRBJ1-3; no reliable D call. The specimen was whole blood, collected in connection with sensitization to the hapten diphenylcyclopropenone (DPC). The CDR3 sequence: CASSPQVIGDTIYF. As DNA, the CDR3 is TGTGCCAGCTCACCCCAAGTTATCGGAGACACCATATATTTT.